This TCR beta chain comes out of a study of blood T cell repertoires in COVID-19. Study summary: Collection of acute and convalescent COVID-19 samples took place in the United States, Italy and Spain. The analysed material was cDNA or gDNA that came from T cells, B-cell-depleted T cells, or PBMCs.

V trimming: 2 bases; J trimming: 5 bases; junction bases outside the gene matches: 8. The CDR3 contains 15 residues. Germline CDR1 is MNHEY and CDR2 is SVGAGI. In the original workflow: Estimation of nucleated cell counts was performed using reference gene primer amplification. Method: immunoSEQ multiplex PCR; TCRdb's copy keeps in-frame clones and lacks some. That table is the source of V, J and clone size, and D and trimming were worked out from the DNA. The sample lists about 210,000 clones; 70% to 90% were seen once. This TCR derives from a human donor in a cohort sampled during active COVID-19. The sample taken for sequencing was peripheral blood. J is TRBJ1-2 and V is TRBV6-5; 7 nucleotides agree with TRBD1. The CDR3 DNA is TGTGCCAGCAGTTACAGGGGGCGCAGGGGTTATGGCTACACCTTC. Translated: CASSYRGRRGYGYTF.